This TCR beta chain was captured by sequencing in a study of shared clonotypes between healthy human individuals. As for the study in general: Samples came from a couple of female and a few male donors aged 18 to 49.

Study-level points and caveats: Naive subsets generally exceeded memory subsets in estimated richness.

TCRdb's copy holds only in-frame clones and misses some; the assay was immunoSEQ multiplex PCR. The profile shows millions of clones, 85% to 95% of them singletons. For this clone: The antigen is not known.

This sequence was found in a man aged 18-30 years in good health. Sequences were obtained from naive CD4+ T cells sorted from blood. Sample subset: CD45RA+ positively selected.

CDR3 residues: CASSLALGGPSTDTQYF. CDR3 nucleotides: TGTGCCAGCAGCTTAGCGCTCGGGGGGCCTAGCACAGATACGCAGTATTTT. The chain uses TRBV7-8 and TRBJ2-3; weak D call: TRBD2 (7 bases). V lost 0 bases and J lost 0, with 13 bases in between. This CDR3 has 17 amino acids. In germline, CDR1 is SGHVS, CDR2 FQNEAQ.